The 24 T cell receptor beta chains reported below all come from one sample, sequenced in a study of T cell responses to AZD1222 COVID-19 vaccine. Generated by immunoSEQ multiplex PCR, the TCRdb table keeps only in-frame clones and is missing some. The repertoire holds roughly 100,000 clones, with 90% to 95% as singletons. This specimen consisted of peripheral blood, obtained on day 0 of AZD1222 vaccination. Every receptor here comes from an adult in good health.

This clone was recorded only once. V gene TRBV28 combines with J gene TRBJ1-5; D uncertain. CDR3 length equals 11 residues. CDR1 and CDR2 (germline): MDHEN, SYDVKM. V gave up 6 bases and J gave up 12 bases, with 12 bases separating them. CDR3 amino acids: CASRAGYNQHF. The DNA for the CDR3 is TGTGCCAGCAGGGCGGGTTATAACCAGCATTTT. Based on the CDR3 plus reference TRBV28 and TRBJ1-5, the full variable domain is DVKVTQSSRYLVKRTGEKVFLECVQDMDHENMFWYRQDPGLGLRLIYFSYDVKMKEKGDIPEGYSVSREKKERFSLILESASTNQTSMYLCASRAGYNQHFGDGTRLSIL.

J is TRBJ2-5 and V is TRBV2; 9 bases map to TRBD2. Per germline, CDR1 SNHLY and CDR2 FYNNEI. This CDR3 is built from 15 residues. The trim removed 6 bases at V and 2 bases at J, leaving 7 bases unmatched. CDR3 in amino acids: CASRRAGGHQETQYF. The CDR3 DNA reads TGTGCCAGCAGGCGGGCGGGAGGGCATCAAGAGACCCAGTACTTC.

The rearrangement joins TRBV12-3 or TRBV12-4 to TRBJ1-2; D uncertain. The CDR3 runs 13 residues. Trimming stripped 1 base from V and 7 bases from J, with 10 bases between. The CDR3 region has the DNA TGTGCCAGCAGTTTAGTTTATGGTACTGGCTACACCTTC. Protein sequence: CASSLVYGTGYTF.

This chain joins TRBV7-8 and TRBJ1-3, with D possibly TRBD1 on 5 matching bases. The CDR3 extends over 16 amino acids. The germline V and J ends were trimmed by 1 base and 0 bases, with 10 bases remaining between them. Germline V CDR1 and CDR2: SGHVS, FQNEAQ. The CDR3 reads CASSLVTADSGNTIYF. In DNA form, the CDR3 reads TGTGCCAGCAGCTTAGTGACAGCCGACTCTGGAAACACCATATATTTT.

Here the CDR3 reads CSPRLASTDTQYF. The CDR3 coding sequence is TGCAGCCCCCGTCTGGCCAGCACAGATACGCAGTATTTT. The V gene is TRBV29-1, the J gene TRBJ2-3, with D uncertain. V was clipped by 8 bases and J by 0 bases, with 12 bases between them. This CDR3 spans 13 amino acids. Per germline, CDR1 SQVTM and CDR2 ANQGSEA.

V and J are TRBV21-1 and TRBJ2-2; the listed D gene, TRBD1, was not tested against the DNA. TRBV21-1 is shown as a pseudogene. The CDR3 extends over 16 amino acids. CDR3 sequence reads: CASSNGRLTNTGELFF. In nucleotides, the CDR3 is TGTGCCAGCAGCAATGGGCGTCTTACTAACACCGGGGAGCTGTTTTTT.

The chain has TRBV10-3 and TRBJ2-7; possible D gene TRBD1, 5 bases. Trimming took off 4 bases at V and 0 bases at J, with 13 bases between the two ends. Germline lookup yields CDR1 ENHRY and CDR2 SYGVKD. The CDR3 length is 15 residues. The DNA for the CDR3 is TGTGCCATCAGTGCTGGACATCCGAGCTCCTACGAGCAGTACTTC. It encodes CAISAGHPSSYEQYF.

J is TRBJ1-5 and V is TRBV5-5; TRBD1 is a possible D gene (5 bases). Trimming took off 6 bases at V and 7 bases at J, with 20 bases between the two ends. The CDR3 contains 15 residues. In germline, CDR1 is SGHKS, CDR2 YYEKEE (reference sequence). The CDR3 nucleotides read TGTGCCAGCAACAAATTCATGGGGGAGGACCAGCCCCAGCATTTT. Amino acids: CASNKFMGEDQPQHF.

The chain has TRBV7-2 and TRBJ2-1, with 11 bases matching TRBD2. Germline V gene lookup returns CDR1 SGHTA and CDR2 FQGNSA. The CDR3 contains 16 residues. With 2 bases clipped from V and 7 bases from J, the junction kept 7 bases outside the gene matches. The CDR3 bases are TGTGCCAGCAGCTTAATTAGCGGGGGGGCTTGGAATGAGCAGTTCTTC. Translating gives CASSLISGGAWNEQFF.

The gene calls are TRBV7-3 and TRBJ2-2, with 7 positions matching TRBD2. The CDR3 is made up of 14 amino acids. With V trimmed by 3 bases and J by 5 bases, 3 bases remained unmatched. The germline CDR1 and CDR2 sequences are SGHTA and FQGTGA. The CDR3 protein is CASSFSGLTGELFF. For the CDR3, the DNA is TGTGCCAGCAGCTTTAGCGGGTTAACCGGGGAGCTGTTTTTT.

The chain has TRBV4-3 and TRBJ1-2; D is unclear. CDR1 and CDR2 (germline): LGHNA, YSLEER. The CDR3 is 16 residues long. V gave up 1 base and J gave up 2 bases, with 14 bases separating them. CDR3 amino acids: CASSQADFRLNYGYTF. The CDR3 bases are TGCGCCAGCAGCCAAGCGGACTTTCGCCTCAACTATGGCTACACCTTC.

This chain uses TRBV7-6 with TRBJ2-1; TRBD1 matches 11 bases. This CDR3 is 19 amino acids long. The J segment lost 0 bases and the V segment lost 5 bases, leaving 12 bases of the junction unmatched. Germline V gene sequence: CDR1 SGHVS, CDR2 FNYEAQ. CDR3 amino acids: CASSREGQGAGSSYNEQFF. CDR3 bases: TGTGCCAGCAGCCGGGAAGGACAGGGGGCAGGAAGCTCCTACAATGAGCAGTTCTTC.

The gene calls are TRBV6-4 and TRBJ1-5; D gene uncertain. V was trimmed by 3 bases and J by 4 bases, leaving 7 bases between them. Germline CDR1 is MRHNA and CDR2 is SNTAGT. The CDR3 loop spans 13 amino acids. The CDR3 protein is CASSEALNQPQHF. Here the CDR3 DNA reads TGTGCCAGCAGTGAGGCCCTTAATCAGCCCCAGCATTTT.

The V call is TRBV7-2, the J call TRBJ1-1; 8 bases agree with TRBD1. V lost 2 bases, J lost 6 bases, and 11 bases stayed unmatched. CDR1 SGHTA and CDR2 FQGNSA come from the germline V gene. The CDR3 runs 16 residues. The CDR3 spells CASSLQGAPSGSEAFF. The DNA for the CDR3 is TGTGCCAGCAGCTTACAGGGGGCCCCCTCGGGCTCTGAAGCTTTCTTT.

This rearrangement joins TRBV28 to TRBJ1-1, with D possibly being TRBD1 (6 bases). V was cut by 5 bases and J by 0 bases, with 13 bases left in between. The length of the CDR3 is 15 residues. Germline V lookup: CDR1 MDHEN, CDR2 SYDVKM. The CDR3 spells CASSIKGDMNTEAFF. The CDR3, as DNA: TGTGCCAGCAGTATCAAGGGGGACATGAACACTGAAGCTTTCTTT.

V and J are TRBV7-8 and TRBJ1-5; D is ambiguous. The V gene lost 3 bases and the J gene lost 4 bases, with 10 bases spanning the gap. This CDR3 has 14 amino acids. Germline V gene data show CDR1 as SGHVS and CDR2 as FQNEAQ. The DNA for the CDR3 is TGTGCCAGCAGCTTCTTGGGTTCTAATCAGCCCCAGCATTTT. The encoded protein is CASSFLGSNQPQHF.

Here the CDR3 DNA reads TGCGCCAGCAGCTCTCAGCCCCATCTGAATACCGGGGAGCTGTTTTTT. Translation gives CASSSQPHLNTGELFF. The chain employs TRBV5-1 and TRBJ2-2; D ambiguous. This CDR3 comprises 16 residues. The V end was cut by 3 bases, the J end by 5 bases, with 17 bases between. Germline CDR1 is SGHRS and CDR2 is YFSETQ.

This clone was picked up one time. The V call is TRBV5-4, the J call TRBJ2-1; unclear D gene. Between the trimmed V and J ends, which lost 2 bases and 5 bases, there was a span of 11 bases. This CDR3 contains 14 residues. Looked up from germline, CDR1 is SGHNT and CDR2 is YYREEE (reference sequence). CDR3 DNA sequence: TGTGCCAGCAGCTTCCCATTGCGGCACAATGAGCAGTTCTTC. Its translation is CASSFPLRHNEQFF.

The chain links TRBV7-8 to TRBJ1-5; weak D call: TRBD1 (6 bases). V was cut by 5 bases and J by 2 bases, with 16 bases left in between. Germline CDR1 and CDR2: SGHVS and FQNEAQ. CDR3 size: 16 residues. For the CDR3, the DNA is TGTGCCAGCAGCCCCGAGGGGGGGCTCGGCAATCAGCCCCAGCATTTT. It is translated as CASSPEGGLGNQPQHF.

The rearrangement links TRBV6-5 to TRBJ1-1; no definite D call. Trimming took off 5 bases at V and 4 bases at J, with 11 bases between the two ends. There are 13 residues in the CDR3. In germline, CDR1 is MNHEY, CDR2 SVGAGI. The CDR3 loop is CASSIWGGTEAFF. CDR3 in DNA: TGTGCCAGCAGTATTTGGGGTGGCACTGAAGCTTTCTTT.

The gene calls are TRBV5-1 and TRBJ1-1; weak D call: TRBD1 (5 bases). V lost 4 bases and J lost 4, with 17 bases in between. The germline V gene encodes CDR1 SGHRS and CDR2 YFSETQ. CDR3 size: 15 residues. The CDR3 region has the DNA TGCGCCAGCAGCCCGGATGGGGGGAGGAGCACTGAAGCTTTCTTT. This gives the protein CASSPDGGRSTEAFF.

The rearrangement uses TRBV19 and TRBJ2-3; D is unresolved. CDR3 length: 13 amino acids. V dropped 7 bases and J dropped 1 base, with 9 bases sitting between them. Germline CDR1 LNHDA, CDR2 SQIVND (reference sequence). Written as DNA, the CDR3 is TGTGCCAGTAAAACAACTGGCACAGATACGCAGTATTTT. Translating it yields CASKTTGTDTQYF.

The sample holds one count of this clone. The rearrangement joins TRBV30 to TRBJ2-7, with TRBD1 matching over 7 bases. Germline CDR1 is GTSNPN and CDR2 is SVGIG (reference sequence). The length of the CDR3 is 11 residues. The V and J ends lost 7 bases and 7 bases, in that order; junction bases with no gene match: 7. DNA of the CDR3: TGTGCCTTTTGGACAGGTCGGGAGCAGTACTTC. Translated: CAFWTGREQYF.

V and J are TRBV29-1 and TRBJ1-1, with D perhaps matching TRBD1 (5 bases). The CDR3 consists of 12 residues. V was cut by 6 bases and J by 0 bases, with 8 bases left in between. The germline V gene encodes CDR1 SQVTM and CDR2 ANQGSEA. The CDR3 here is CSVGRMNTEAFF. CDR3 nucleotides: TGCAGCGTGGGACGGATGAACACTGAAGCTTTCTTT.